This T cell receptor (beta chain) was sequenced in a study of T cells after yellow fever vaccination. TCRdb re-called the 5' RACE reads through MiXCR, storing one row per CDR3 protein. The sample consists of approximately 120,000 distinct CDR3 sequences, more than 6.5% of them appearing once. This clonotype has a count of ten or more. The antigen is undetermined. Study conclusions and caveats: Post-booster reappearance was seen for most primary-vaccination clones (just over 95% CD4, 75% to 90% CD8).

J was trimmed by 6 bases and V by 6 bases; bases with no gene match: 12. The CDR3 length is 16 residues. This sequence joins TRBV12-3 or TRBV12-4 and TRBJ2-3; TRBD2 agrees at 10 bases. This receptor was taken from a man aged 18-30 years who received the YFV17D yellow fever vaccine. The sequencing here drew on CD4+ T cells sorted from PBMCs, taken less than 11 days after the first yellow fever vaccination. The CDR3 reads CASSPTKRGGKDTQYF. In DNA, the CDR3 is TGTGCCAGCAGCCCCACGAAGCGGGGGGGTAAGGATACGCAGTATTTT.